This T cell receptor beta chain was captured in a study of T cell responses to AZD1222 COVID-19 vaccine. A single count supports this clone. V dropped 2 bases and J dropped 4 bases, with 11 bases sitting between them. Per the germline V gene, CDR1 is LGHNA and CDR2 is YNFKEQ. The CDR3 is 14 residues long. Sequenced by immunoSEQ multiplex PCR; TCRdb stores in-frame clones only, minus some. The data hold 35,000 to 45,000 clones, with over 70% observed a single time. Sequencing was performed on peripheral blood, taken on day 0 of AZD1222 vaccination. V gene TRBV4-2 combines with J gene TRBJ2-5; unclear D gene. The sequence was obtained from an adult in good health. The CDR3 nucleotides read TGTGCCAGCAGCCAACTGGACGTTCCAGAGACCCAGTACTTC. Amino acids: CASSQLDVPETQYF.